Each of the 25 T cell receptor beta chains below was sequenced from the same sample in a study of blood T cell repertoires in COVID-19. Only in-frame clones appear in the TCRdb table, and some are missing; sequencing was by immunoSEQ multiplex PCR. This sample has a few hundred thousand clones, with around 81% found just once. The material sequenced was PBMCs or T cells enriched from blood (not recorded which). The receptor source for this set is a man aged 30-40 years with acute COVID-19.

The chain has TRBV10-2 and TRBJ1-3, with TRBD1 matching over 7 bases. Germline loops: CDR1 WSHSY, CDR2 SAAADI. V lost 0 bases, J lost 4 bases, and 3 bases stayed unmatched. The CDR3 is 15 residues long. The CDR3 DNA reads TGCGCCAGCAGTGAGTCGGGGACAGCCGGAAACACCATATATTTT. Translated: CASSESGTAGNTIYF.

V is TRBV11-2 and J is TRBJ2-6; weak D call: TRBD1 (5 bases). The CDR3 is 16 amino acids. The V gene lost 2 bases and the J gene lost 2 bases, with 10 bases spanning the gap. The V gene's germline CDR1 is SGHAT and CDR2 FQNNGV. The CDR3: CASSLSRVAGANVLTF. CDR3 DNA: TGTGCCAGCAGCTTAAGCAGGGTAGCTGGGGCCAACGTCCTGACTTTC.

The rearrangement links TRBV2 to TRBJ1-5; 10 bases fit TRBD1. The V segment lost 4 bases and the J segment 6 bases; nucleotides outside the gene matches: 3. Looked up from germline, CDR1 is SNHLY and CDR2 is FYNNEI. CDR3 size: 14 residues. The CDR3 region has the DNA TGTGCCAGCAGTGCGACAGGGGGCGGTCAGCCCCAGCATTTT. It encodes CASSATGGGQPQHF.

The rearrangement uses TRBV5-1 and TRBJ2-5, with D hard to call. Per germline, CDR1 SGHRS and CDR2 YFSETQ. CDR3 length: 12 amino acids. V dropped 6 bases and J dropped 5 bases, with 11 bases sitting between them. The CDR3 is CASNEAGETQYF. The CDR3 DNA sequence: TGCGCCAGCAACGAGGCTGGGGAGACCCAGTACTTC.

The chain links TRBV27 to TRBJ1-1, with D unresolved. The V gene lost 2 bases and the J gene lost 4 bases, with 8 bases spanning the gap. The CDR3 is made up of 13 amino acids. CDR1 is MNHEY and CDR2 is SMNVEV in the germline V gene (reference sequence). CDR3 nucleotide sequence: TGTGCCAGCAGTTTAAAGAGGAGCACTGAAGCTTTCTTT. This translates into CASSLKRSTEAFF.

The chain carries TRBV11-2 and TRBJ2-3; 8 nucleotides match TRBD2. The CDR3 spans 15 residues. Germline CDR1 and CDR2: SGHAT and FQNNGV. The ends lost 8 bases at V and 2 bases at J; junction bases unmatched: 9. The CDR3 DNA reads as TGTGCCAGCCGCGTCGGGGGGGTAAACACAGATACGCAGTATTTT. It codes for CASRVGGVNTDTQYF.

The CDR3 sequence: CASSQGGLAGDLTDTQYF. The CDR3 region has the DNA TGTGCCAGCAGCCAAGGGGGGCTAGCGGGGGACCTCACAGATACGCAGTATTTT. The chain recombines TRBV3-1 (or the pseudogene TRBV3-2) with TRBJ2-3; the match to TRBD2 covers 10 bases. CDR3 length equals 18 residues. The ends lost 1 base at V and 2 bases at J; junction bases unmatched: 9. The V gene's germline CDR1 is LGHDT and CDR2 YNNKEL (reference sequence).

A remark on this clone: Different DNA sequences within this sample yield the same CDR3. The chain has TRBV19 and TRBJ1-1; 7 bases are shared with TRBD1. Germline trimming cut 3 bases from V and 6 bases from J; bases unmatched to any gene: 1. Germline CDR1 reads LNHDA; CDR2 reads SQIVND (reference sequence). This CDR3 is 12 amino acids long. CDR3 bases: TGTGCCAGTAGTATTCAGGGGGCTGAAGCTTTCTTT. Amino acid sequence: CASSIQGAEAFF.

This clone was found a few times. The DNA for the CDR3 is TGTGCCTGGGGGACAGGGAGCCCTTTCCTATACGAGCAGTACTTC. This gives the protein CAWGTGSPFLYEQYF. The V call is TRBV30, the J call TRBJ2-7; TRBD1 matches at 9 bases. After removal of 5 bases from V and 4 bases from J, the junction contained 12 bases not matched to a gene. Germline assignment: CDR1 GTSNPN and CDR2 SVGIG (reference sequence). The length of the CDR3 is 15 residues.

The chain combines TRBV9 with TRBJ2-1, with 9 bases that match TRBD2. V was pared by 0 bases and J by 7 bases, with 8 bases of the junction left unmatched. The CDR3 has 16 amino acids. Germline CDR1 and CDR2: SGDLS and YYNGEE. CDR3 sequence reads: CASSVAPGLADNEQFF. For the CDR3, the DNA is TGTGCCAGCAGCGTAGCGCCGGGACTAGCAGATAATGAGCAGTTCTTC.

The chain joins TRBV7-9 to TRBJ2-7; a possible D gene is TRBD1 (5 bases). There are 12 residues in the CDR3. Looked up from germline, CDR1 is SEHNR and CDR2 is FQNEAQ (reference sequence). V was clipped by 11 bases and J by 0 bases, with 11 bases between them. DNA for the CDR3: TGTGCCGGGGCGGTCGACTCCTACGAGCAGTACTTC. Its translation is CAGAVDSYEQYF.

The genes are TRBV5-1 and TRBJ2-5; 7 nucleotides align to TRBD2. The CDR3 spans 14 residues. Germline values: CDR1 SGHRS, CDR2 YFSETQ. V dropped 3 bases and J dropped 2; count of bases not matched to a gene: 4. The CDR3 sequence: CASSSGGGQETQYF. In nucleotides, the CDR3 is TGCGCCAGCAGCTCTGGGGGGGGTCAAGAGACCCAGTACTTC.

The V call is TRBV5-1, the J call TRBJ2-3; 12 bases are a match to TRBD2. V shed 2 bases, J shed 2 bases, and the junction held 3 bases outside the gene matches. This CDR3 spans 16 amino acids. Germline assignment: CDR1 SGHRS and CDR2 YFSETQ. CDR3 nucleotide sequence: TGCGCCAGCAGCTTACGGACTAGCGGGGACACAGATACGCAGTATTTT. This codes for CASSLRTSGDTDTQYF.

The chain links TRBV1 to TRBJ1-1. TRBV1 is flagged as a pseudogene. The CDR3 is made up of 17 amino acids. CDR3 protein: CTSSQEYGVRSNTEAFF. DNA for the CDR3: TGCACCAGCAGCCAAGAGTATGGTGTACGGTCGAACACTGAAGCTTTCTTT.

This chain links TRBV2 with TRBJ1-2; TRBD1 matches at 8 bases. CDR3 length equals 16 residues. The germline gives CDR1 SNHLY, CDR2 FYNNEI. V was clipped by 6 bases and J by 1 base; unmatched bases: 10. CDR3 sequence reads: CASSFSRDRSNYGYTF. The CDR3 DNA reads TGTGCCAGCAGCTTTAGCCGGGACAGGAGTAACTATGGCTACACCTTC.

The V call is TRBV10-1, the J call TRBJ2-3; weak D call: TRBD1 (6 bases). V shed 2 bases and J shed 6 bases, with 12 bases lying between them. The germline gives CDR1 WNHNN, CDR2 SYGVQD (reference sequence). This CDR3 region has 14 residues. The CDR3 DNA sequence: TGCGCCAGCAGTGAGACCGGGACATACGATACGCAGTATTTT. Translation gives CASSETGTYDTQYF.

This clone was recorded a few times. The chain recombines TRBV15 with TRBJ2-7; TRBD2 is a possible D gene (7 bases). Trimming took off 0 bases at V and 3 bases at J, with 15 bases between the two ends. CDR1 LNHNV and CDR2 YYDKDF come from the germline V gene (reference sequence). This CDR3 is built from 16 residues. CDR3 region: CATSREIRGAGYEQYF. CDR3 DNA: TGTGCCACCAGCAGAGAGATACGGGGGGCGGGCTACGAGCAGTACTTC.

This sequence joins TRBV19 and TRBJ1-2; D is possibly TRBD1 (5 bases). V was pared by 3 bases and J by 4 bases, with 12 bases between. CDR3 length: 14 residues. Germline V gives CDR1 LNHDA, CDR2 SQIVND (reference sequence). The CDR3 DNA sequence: TGTGCCAGTAGTATCTCGAGCAGGGCCTATGGCTACACCTTC. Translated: CASSISSRAYGYTF.

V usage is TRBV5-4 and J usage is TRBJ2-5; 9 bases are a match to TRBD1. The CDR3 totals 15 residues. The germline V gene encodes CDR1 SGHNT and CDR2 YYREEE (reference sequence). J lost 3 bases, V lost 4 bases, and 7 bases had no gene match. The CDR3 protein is CASSARQGVKETQYF. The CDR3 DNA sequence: TGTGCCAGCAGCGCCCGACAGGGGGTTAAAGAGACCCAGTACTTC.

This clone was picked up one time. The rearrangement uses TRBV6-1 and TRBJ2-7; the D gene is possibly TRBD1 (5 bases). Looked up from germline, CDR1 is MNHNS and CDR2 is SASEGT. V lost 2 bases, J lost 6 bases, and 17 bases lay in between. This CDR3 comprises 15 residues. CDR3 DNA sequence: TGTGCCAGCAGTGAATGGGGCGCCTTGGGTTCCGAGCAGTACTTC. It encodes CASSEWGALGSEQYF.

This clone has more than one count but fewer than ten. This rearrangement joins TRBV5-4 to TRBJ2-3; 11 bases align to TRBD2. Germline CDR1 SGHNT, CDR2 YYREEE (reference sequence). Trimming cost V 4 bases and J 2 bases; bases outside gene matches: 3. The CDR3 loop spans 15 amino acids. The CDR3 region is CASSVSGGVTDTQYF. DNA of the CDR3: TGTGCCAGCAGCGTTAGCGGGGGGGTCACAGATACGCAGTATTTT.

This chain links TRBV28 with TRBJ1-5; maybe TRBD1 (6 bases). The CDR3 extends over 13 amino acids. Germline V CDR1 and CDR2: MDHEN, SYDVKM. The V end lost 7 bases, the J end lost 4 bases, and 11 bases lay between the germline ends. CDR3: CASTLQGNQPQHF. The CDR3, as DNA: TGTGCCAGCACCCTTCAGGGGAATCAGCCCCAGCATTTT.

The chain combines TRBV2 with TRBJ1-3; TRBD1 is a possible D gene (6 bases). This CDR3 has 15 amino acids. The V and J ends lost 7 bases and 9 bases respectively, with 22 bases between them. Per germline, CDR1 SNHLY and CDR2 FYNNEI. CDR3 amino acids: CASIRSGAKGGTIYF. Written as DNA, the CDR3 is TGTGCCAGCATCCGCAGCGGCGCTAAAGGGGGCACCATATATTTT.

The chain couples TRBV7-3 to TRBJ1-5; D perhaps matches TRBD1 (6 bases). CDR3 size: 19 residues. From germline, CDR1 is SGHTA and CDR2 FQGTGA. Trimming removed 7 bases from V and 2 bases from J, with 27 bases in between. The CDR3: CASTYRDLLPQYRNQPQHF. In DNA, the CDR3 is TGTGCCAGCACTTACAGGGACCTCCTTCCGCAATATCGCAATCAGCCCCAGCATTTT.

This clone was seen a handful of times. The CDR3: CASSLKGTSEAFF. In DNA, the CDR3 is TGCGCCAGCAGCTTGAAAGGTACTAGTGAAGCTTTCTTT. V gene TRBV5-1 combines with J gene TRBJ1-1, with D hard to call. Trimming removed 1 base at V and 7 bases at J, with 11 bases between. The CDR3 is made up of 13 amino acids. Germline V gene lookup returns CDR1 SGHRS and CDR2 YFSETQ.